This entry concerns a single T cell receptor (beta chain). Its antigen remains undetermined. Base quality data are lacking; no much larger clone is found one base away. Deletion took 1 base off V and 9 bases off J, with a span of 16 bases between the germline ends. Based on the germline V gene, the CDR1 and CDR2 sequences are SGHTA and FQGNSA. The CDR3 contains 15 residues, cysteine and phenylalanine counted. Just CDR3 DNA is preserved here, 45 bases in frame from base 1. Interpreted using the paper, the treatment or condition label stands for: roughly 19 received Ad26.COV2.S at low or high dose, single or two shots; several received placebo; per-sample allocation not given. For vaccine and placebo recipients, the sequenced repertoires came from samples collected on day 63 after the first injection. Between 29 July and 7 August 2020, Cohort 1b enrolled some 25 adults aged 18-55 years at one site in Boston, USA. Ad26.COV2.S consisted of a replication-incompetent adenovirus type 26 vector by which a prefusion-stabilized SARS-CoV-2 spike protein from the original Wuhan strain was expressed.

This entry belongs to a study of Ad26.COV2.S vaccination and SARS-CoV-2 variants (dated by TCRdb to the early 2020s). Regarding the complete study: Donors in the vaccine arm were drawn from COV1001, a multicentre, randomized, double-blind, placebo-controlled phase I-IIa trial testing Ad26.COV2.S in healthy adults. Trial participants were randomized into five groups of five: low-dose or high-dose Ad26.COV2.S given once or twice, or placebo on both occasions. Dosing of Ad26.COV2.S was intramuscular, at either 5x10^10 or 1x10^11 viral particles, delivered as one shot or as two shots spaced 56 days apart. Investigators did not know the trial group allocation while performing experiments and assessing outcomes. The TCR-sequenced set comprised approximately 32 samples: approximately 19 Ad26.COV2.S vaccine recipients, 5 placebo recipients and 8 SARS-CoV-2 convalescent individuals. The specificity and breadth of SARS-CoV-2-reactive T cell receptors after Ad26.COV2.S vaccination were assessed by TCRbeta repertoire sequencing. Summary of the overall study and its limitations: The study was not powered for comparison of responses between vaccine doses or regimens. Non-spike TCR breadth was comparable between vaccine and placebo recipients, consistent with the vaccine containing only spike. Compared with placebo recipients, Ad26.COV2.S recipients showed higher spike-specific TCR breadth (P = 0.0014). The authors noted that total T cell responses may have been underestimated by the TCR breadth and depth analyses. After vaccination, spike-specific CD8+ and CD4+ T cell responses were reported to show substantial breadth.

The immunoSEQ Assay was used to sequence TCRbeta CDR3 regions. After extraction, genomic DNA underwent amplification by bias-controlled multiplex PCR, followed by high-throughput sequencing. In the paper's pipeline: To quantify the absolute abundance of every unique TCRbeta CDR3 region, sequences were collapsed and filtered. T cell fraction was estimated by normalizing TCRbeta template counts to usable DNA, which was measured by amplifying reference genes present in all nucleated cells. Repertoire TCRs were annotated as SARS-CoV-2-specific when V gene, CDR3 amino acid sequence and J gene were exactly matched to a known reactive TCR set. The reference SARS-CoV-2 TCR set was obtained from MIRA and was filtered for enrichment in COVID-19-positive ImmuneCODE repertoires, whereby public or cross-reactive TCRs were removed. Using the MIRA antigens, annotated TCRs were further analysed by specific ORF or by position within an ORF. Breadth was defined as the number of annotated unique rearrangements divided by the total number of unique productive rearrangements, and depth was defined as the summed frequency of the annotated unique rearrangements. TCR breadth was compared between groups using two-sided Wilcoxon rank-sum tests. In its TCRdb copy, this immuneACCESS table keeps in-frame sequences only and misses some clones. Where compared with another copy, unresolved V genes explain less than half of these, and the others have no known cause. D and trimming were read from the DNA, whereas the V and J calls and clone size are those reported in that table. The sample table records around 250,000 clones; around nine tenths of these occur just once. Approximately 3% of the sample goes to the ten largest clones.

The specimen comprised peripheral blood, sampled in a trial of Ad26.COV2.S vaccine versus placebo. The clonotype originates from a person aged 18-60 years who received the Ad26.COV2.S COVID-19 vaccine or a placebo. The V and J genes are TRBV7-2 and TRBJ1-5; TRBD1 is perhaps the D gene, given 5 matching bases. The CDR3 sequence is CASSLESRGRTPQHF. DNA sequence: TGTGCCAGCAGCTTAGAGAGTAGGGGACGGACGCCCCAGCATTTT.